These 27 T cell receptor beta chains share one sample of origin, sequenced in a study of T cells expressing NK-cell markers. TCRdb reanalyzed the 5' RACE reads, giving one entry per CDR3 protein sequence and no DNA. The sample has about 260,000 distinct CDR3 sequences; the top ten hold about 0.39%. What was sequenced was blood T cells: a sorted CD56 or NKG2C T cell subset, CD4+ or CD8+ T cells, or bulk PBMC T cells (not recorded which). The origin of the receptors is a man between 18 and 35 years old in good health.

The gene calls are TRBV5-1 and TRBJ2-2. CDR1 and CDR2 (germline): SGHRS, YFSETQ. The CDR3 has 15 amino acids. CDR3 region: CASSLRFGSPGELFF.

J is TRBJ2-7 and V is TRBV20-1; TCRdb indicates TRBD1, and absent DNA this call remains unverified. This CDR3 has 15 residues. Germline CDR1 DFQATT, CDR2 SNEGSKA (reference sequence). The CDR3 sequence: CSARPWGQGSYEQYF.

The chain's CDR3 is CASSQVIGGDYEQYF. The V and J genes are TRBV4-3 and TRBJ2-7; the D gene TCRdb calls, TRBD1, cannot be checked with no DNA. Germline V gives CDR1 LGHNA, CDR2 YSLEER. The CDR3 is 15 amino acids.

The CDR3: CASRLGDHTDTQYF. The V gene is TRBV27, the J gene TRBJ2-3. This CDR3 has 14 amino acids. CDR1 and CDR2 from the germline V gene are MNHEY and SMNVEV (reference sequence).

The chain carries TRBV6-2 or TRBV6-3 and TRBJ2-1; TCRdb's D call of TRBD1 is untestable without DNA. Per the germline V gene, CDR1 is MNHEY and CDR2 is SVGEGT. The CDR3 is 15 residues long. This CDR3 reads CASSSLAGPDNEQFF.

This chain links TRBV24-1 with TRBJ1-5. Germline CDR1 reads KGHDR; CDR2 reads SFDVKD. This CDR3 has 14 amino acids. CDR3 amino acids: CATSDSGWDQPQHF.

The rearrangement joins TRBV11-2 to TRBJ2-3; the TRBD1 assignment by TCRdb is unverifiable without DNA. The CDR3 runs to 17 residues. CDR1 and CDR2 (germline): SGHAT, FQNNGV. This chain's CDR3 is CASSPRVGQGARDTQYF.

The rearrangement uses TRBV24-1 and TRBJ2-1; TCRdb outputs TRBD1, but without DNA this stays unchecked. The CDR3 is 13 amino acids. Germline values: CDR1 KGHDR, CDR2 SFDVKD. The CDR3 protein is CATRGVGTNEQFF.

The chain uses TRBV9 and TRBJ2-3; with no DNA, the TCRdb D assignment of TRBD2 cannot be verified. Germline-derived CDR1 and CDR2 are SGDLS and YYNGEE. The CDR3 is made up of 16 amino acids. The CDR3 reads CASSDATSGRPDTQYF.

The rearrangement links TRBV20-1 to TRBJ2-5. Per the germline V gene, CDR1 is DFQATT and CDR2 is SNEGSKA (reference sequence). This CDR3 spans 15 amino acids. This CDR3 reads CSARLVSGRQETQYF.

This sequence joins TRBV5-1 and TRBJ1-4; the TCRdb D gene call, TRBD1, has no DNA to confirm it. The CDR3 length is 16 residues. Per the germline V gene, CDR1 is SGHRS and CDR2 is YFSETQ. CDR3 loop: CASSLAGSRGNEKLFF.

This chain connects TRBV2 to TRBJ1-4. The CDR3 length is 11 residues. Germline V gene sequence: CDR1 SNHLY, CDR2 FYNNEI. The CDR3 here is CASSDSEKLFF.

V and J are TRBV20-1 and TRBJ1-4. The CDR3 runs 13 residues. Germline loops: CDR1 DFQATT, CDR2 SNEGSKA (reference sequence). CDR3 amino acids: CSAMTATNEKLFF.

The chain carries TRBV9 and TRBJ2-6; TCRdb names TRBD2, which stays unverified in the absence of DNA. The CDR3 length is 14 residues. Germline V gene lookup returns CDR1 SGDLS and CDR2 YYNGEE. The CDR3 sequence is CATREAPGANVLTF.

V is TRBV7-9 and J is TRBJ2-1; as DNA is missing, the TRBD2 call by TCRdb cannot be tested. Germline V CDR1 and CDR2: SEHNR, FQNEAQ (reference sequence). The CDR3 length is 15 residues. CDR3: CASSLKGLAAIEQFF.

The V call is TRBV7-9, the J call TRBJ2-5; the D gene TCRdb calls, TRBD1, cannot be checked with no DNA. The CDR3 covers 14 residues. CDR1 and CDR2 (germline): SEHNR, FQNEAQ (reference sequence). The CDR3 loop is CASSLHGGQETQYF. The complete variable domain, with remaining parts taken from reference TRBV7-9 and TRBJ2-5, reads DTGVSQNPRHKITKRGQNVTFRCDPISEHNRLYWYRQTLGQGPEFLTYFQNEAQLEKSRLLSDRFSAERPKGSFSTLEIQRTEQGDSAMYLCASSLHGGQETQYFGPGTRLLVL.

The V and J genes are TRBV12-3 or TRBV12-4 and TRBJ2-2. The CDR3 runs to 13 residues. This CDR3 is CASTQGGVWELFF.

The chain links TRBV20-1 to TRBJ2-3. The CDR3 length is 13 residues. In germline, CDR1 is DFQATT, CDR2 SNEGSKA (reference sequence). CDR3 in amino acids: CSARRLARDTQYF.

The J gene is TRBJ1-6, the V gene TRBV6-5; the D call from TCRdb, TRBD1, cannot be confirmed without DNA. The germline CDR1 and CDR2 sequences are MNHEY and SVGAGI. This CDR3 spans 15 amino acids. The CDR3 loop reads CASSFRRGVHSPLHF.

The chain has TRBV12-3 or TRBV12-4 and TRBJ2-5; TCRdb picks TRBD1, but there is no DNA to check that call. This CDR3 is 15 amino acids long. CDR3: CATLRGLLYQETQYF.

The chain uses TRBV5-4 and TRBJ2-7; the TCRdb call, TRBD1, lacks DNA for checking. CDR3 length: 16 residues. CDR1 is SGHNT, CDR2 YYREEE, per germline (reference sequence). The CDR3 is CASSLAFGIDASEQYF.

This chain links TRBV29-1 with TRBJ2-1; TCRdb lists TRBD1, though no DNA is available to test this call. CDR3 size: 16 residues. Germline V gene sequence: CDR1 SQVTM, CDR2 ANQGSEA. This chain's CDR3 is CSVESPRGHSYNEQFF.

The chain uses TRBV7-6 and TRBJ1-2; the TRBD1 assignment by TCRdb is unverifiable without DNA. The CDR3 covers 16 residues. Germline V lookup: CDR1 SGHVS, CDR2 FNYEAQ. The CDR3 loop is CASSQNAGGSLVGYTF.

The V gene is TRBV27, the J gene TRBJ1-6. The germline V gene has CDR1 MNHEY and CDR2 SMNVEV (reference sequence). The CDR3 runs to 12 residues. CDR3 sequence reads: CASTGFNSPLHF.

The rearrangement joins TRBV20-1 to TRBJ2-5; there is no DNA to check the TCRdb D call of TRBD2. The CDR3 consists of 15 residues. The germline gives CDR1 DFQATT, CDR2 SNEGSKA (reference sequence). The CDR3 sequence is CSADTRLAGVETQYF.

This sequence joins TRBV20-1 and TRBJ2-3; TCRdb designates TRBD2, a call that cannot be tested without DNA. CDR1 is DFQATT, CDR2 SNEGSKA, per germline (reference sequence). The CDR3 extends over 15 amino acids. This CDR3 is CSARDGRSRTDTQYF.

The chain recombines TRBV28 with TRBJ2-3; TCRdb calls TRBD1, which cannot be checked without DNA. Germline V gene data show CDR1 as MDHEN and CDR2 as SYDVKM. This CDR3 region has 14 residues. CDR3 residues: CACLPGQGTDTQYF.